This T cell receptor beta chain was captured by sequencing in a study of T cells in localized non-small cell lung cancer. Study-wide results and caveats: Uninvolved neighboring lung showed the greatest T cell clonality, exceeding tumor.

J was trimmed by 2 bases and V by 5 bases; bases with no gene match: 9. The CDR3 is 17 residues long. Germline CDR1 reads SGHTA; CDR2 reads FQGNSA. Data came from immunoSEQ multiplex PCR; TCRdb stores just in-frame clones and leaves some out. The table lists around 40,000 clones, around 87% of them singletons. With respect to this clone: Its target is not known.

The TCR originated in a man aged 35 to 69 with stage I lung adenocarcinoma. The sample consisted of peripheral blood, taken before any cancer treatment. The chain uses TRBV7-2 and TRBJ2-7, with 13 bases aligning to TRBD2. The CDR3 region is CASSPLGTSGAPYEQYF. Here the CDR3 DNA reads TGTGCCAGCAGCCCCTTAGGGACTAGCGGGGCCCCCTACGAGCAGTACTTC. Drawing the rest from reference TRBV7-2 and TRBJ2-7, the complete variable domain is GAGVSQSPSNKVTEKGKDVELRCDPISGHTALYWYRQSLGQGLEFLIYFQGNSAPDKSGLPSDRFSAERTGGSVSTLTIQRTQQEDSAVYLCASSPLGTSGAPYEQYFGPGTRLTVT.